The 23 T cell receptor beta chains below were found in one sample sequenced in a study of blood T cell repertoires in COVID-19. TCRdb's copy holds only in-frame clones and misses some; the assay was immunoSEQ multiplex PCR. The sample lists approximately 60,000 clones, 90% to 95% occurring once. Source material: peripheral blood. These receptor sequences come from a man in his sixties or seventies with active COVID-19.

The rearrangement joins TRBV5-1 to TRBJ2-3; 16 bases are shared with TRBD2. Germline lookup yields CDR1 SGHRS and CDR2 YFSETQ. The CDR3 loop spans 18 amino acids. V lost 4 bases and J lost 0; bases outside the gene matches: 5. This CDR3 is CASSPGLAGGPSTDTQYF. The DNA for the CDR3 is TGCGCCAGCAGCCCGGGACTAGCGGGGGGGCCTAGCACAGATACGCAGTATTTT.

This chain joins TRBV10-3 and TRBJ1-1; tentatively, D is TRBD1 (5 bases). The germline gives CDR1 ENHRY, CDR2 SYGVKD. This CDR3 is built from 13 residues. Trimming took off 5 bases at V and 3 bases at J, with 10 bases between the two ends. DNA for the CDR3: TGTGCCATCAGTAGGGGTCGGGACACTGAAGCTTTCTTT. This codes for CAISRGRDTEAFF.

V and J are TRBV21-1 and TRBJ2-7; the table calls TRBD1, which could not be checked here. TRBV21-1 is listed as a pseudogene. This CDR3 comprises 16 residues. The CDR3 reads CASSHRQGVVSREQYV. Here the CDR3 DNA reads TGTGCCAGCAGCCACCGACAGGGGGTGGTGTCTCGCGAGCAGTACGTC.

The V call is TRBV6-5, the J call TRBJ2-2; tentatively, D is TRBD1 (5 bases). From germline, CDR1 is MNHEY and CDR2 SVGAGI. V was shortened by 8 bases and J by 5 bases, with 12 bases between the two germline ends. This CDR3 is built from 13 residues. CDR3 nucleotide sequence: TGTGCCAGCGCCCGACAGCCGACCGGGGAGCTGTTTTTT. It yields the protein CASARQPTGELFF.

The V and J genes are TRBV27 and TRBJ1-6, with D perhaps matching TRBD1 (6 bases). The CDR3 has 15 residues. The V and J ends lost 6 bases and 10 bases respectively, with 19 bases between them. Germline CDR1 reads MNHEY; CDR2 reads SMNVEV (reference sequence). The CDR3 sequence: CASRGQTGWRSPLHF. CDR3 DNA: TGTGCCAGCAGGGGACAAACAGGGTGGAGATCACCCCTCCACTTT.

This chain links TRBV7-6 with TRBJ2-3; D possibly corresponds to TRBD2 (5 bases). Germline CDR1 is SGHVS and CDR2 is FNYEAQ. V lost 5 bases and J lost 6, with 12 bases in between. The CDR3 length is 13 residues. The CDR3 nucleotides are TGTGCCAGCAGCCAGCTAGCCCGGGATACGCAGTATTTT. This gives the protein CASSQLARDTQYF.

V gene TRBV6-4 combines with J gene TRBJ2-7; 7 nucleotides match TRBD2. The trim removed 6 bases at V and 4 bases at J, leaving 12 bases unmatched. This CDR3 is 15 amino acids long. Germline CDR1 and CDR2: MRHNA and SNTAGT. The CDR3 DNA sequence: TGTGCCAGCAGGTACTTGCGGGGGAGATCTTACGAGCAGTACGTC. This encodes CASRYLRGRSYEQYV.

This chain connects TRBV28 to TRBJ2-5; D might be TRBD1 (5 bases). The CDR3 is 14 amino acids. Germline V gene data show CDR1 as MDHEN and CDR2 as SYDVKM. V was pared by 6 bases and J by 3 bases, with 14 bases between. This CDR3 reads CASRTVADKETQYF. For the CDR3, the DNA is TGTGCCAGCAGGACCGTGGCGGACAAAGAGACCCAGTACTTC.

The chain uses TRBV28 and TRBJ2-2, with D unclear. Germline assignment: CDR1 MDHEN and CDR2 SYDVKM. V lost 6 bases and J lost 5, with 16 bases in between. This CDR3 comprises 15 residues. CDR3 residues: CASSLQFQSTGELFF. The CDR3 coding sequence is TGTGCCAGCAGCCTCCAGTTCCAGTCGACCGGGGAGCTGTTTTTT.

The chain couples TRBV29-1 to TRBJ1-1; tentative D call: TRBD1 (6 bases). V gave up 6 bases and J gave up 7 bases, with 12 bases separating them. This CDR3 spans 11 amino acids. CDR1 SQVTM and CDR2 ANQGSEA come from the germline V gene. CDR3 region: CSVYQGREAFF. The DNA for the CDR3 is TGCAGCGTGTATCAGGGGCGTGAAGCTTTCTTT.

The chain couples TRBV27 to TRBJ2-2, with 8 positions matching TRBD1. The CDR3 is 19 residues long. The germline CDR1 and CDR2 sequences are MNHEY and SMNVEV (reference sequence). V gave up 3 bases and J gave up 0 bases; unmatched junction bases: 12. The CDR3 spells CASSFRRQGTGPNTGELFF. In DNA form, the CDR3 reads TGTGCCAGCAGTTTTCGCCGACAGGGGACGGGTCCGAACACCGGGGAGCTGTTTTTT.

The rearrangement uses TRBV6-2 or TRBV6-3 and TRBJ1-1, with D possibly TRBD1 on 6 matching bases. Germline V gives CDR1 MNHEY, CDR2 SVGEGT. V was shortened by 5 bases and J by 1 base, with 14 bases between the two germline ends. The CDR3 sequence is 15 residues long. The CDR3: CASSLPDRRNTEAFF. CDR3 sequence (DNA): TGTGCCAGCAGTCTGCCCGACAGGCGGAACACTGAAGCTTTCTTT.

The genes are TRBV5-1 and TRBJ2-2, with D maybe TRBD1 (5 bases). Trimming shortened V by 2 bases and J by 6 bases, and 14 bases separated the two germline ends. CDR1 SGHRS and CDR2 YFSETQ come from the germline V gene. The CDR3 runs to 15 residues. CDR3 residues: CASSFARAEPGELFF. For the CDR3, the DNA is TGCGCCAGCAGCTTTGCCAGGGCAGAACCCGGGGAGCTGTTTTTT.

The V and J genes are TRBV11-2 and TRBJ2-3, with TRBD2 as a possible D gene (6 bases). CDR3 size: 15 residues. Germline CDR1 reads SGHAT; CDR2 reads FQNNGV. V lost 7 bases, J lost 6 bases, and 20 bases lay in between. CDR3 residues: CASITGLNPRDTQYF. As DNA, the CDR3 is TGTGCCAGCATAACGGGACTCAACCCTCGGGATACGCAGTATTTT.

The J gene is TRBJ1-1, the V gene TRBV6-1, with D perhaps TRBD1 (6 bases). V was shortened by 3 bases and J by 6 bases, with 14 bases between the two germline ends. Germline-derived CDR1 and CDR2 are MNHNS and SASEGT. The CDR3 spans 14 residues. The CDR3 loop is CASSERREGAEAFF. The CDR3 DNA follows: TGTGCCAGCAGTGAGCGCAGGGAGGGGGCTGAAGCTTTCTTT.

V usage is TRBV19 and J usage is TRBJ1-1, with D possibly being TRBD1 (6 bases). V lost 3 bases, J lost 11 bases, and 13 bases lay in between. CDR3 length equals 12 residues. From germline, CDR1 is LNHDA and CDR2 SQIVND (reference sequence). The CDR3 loop reads CASSIGTGMAFF. CDR3 nucleotides: TGTGCCAGTAGTATCGGTACAGGGATGGCTTTCTTT. The variable domain in full, with the rest retrieved from reference TRBV19 and TRBJ1-1, is DGGITQSPKYLFRKEGQNVTLSCEQNLNHDAMYWYRQDPGQGLRLIYYSQIVNDFQKGDIAEGYSVSREKKESFPLTVTSAQKNPTAFYLCASSIGTGMAFFGQGTRLTVV.

This clone came up once. The rearrangement joins TRBV5-4 to TRBJ2-1; weak D call: TRBD1 (6 bases). CDR1 SGHNT and CDR2 YYREEE come from the germline V gene (reference sequence). The length of the CDR3 is 12 residues. Trimming removed 7 bases at V and 6 bases at J, with 11 bases between. The CDR3, as DNA: TGTGCCAGCCAGGCACAGGGCAATGAGCAGTTCTTC. Translated: CASQAQGNEQFF.

This clone has more than one count but fewer than ten. The V call is TRBV19, the J call TRBJ1-3, with D perhaps TRBD1 (6 bases). V shed 6 bases and J shed 0 bases, with 9 bases lying between them. This CDR3 has 14 amino acids. Germline V gene lookup returns CDR1 LNHDA and CDR2 SQIVND (reference sequence). CDR3 amino acids: CASSTGFSGNTIYF. In DNA form, the CDR3 reads TGTGCCAGTAGCACAGGGTTCTCTGGAAACACCATATATTTT.

The chain is built from TRBV5-1 and TRBJ1-2; D unclear. CDR1 is SGHRS, CDR2 YFSETQ, per germline. The CDR3 runs 14 residues. Trimming pared 7 bases from V and 0 bases from J, leaving 13 bases between. The CDR3 sequence: CASSPQPANYGYTF. DNA of the CDR3: TGCGCCAGCTCCCCTCAACCAGCTAACTATGGCTACACCTTC.

The chain couples TRBV2 to TRBJ2-1; 11 nucleotides match TRBD2. The CDR3 runs 14 residues. Unmatched junction bases numbered 6, after V lost 11 bases and J lost 3 bases. Germline CDR1 is SNHLY and CDR2 is FYNNEI. Here the CDR3 DNA reads TGTGCCGGTCTAGCGGGGGGCCTCTACAATGAGCAGTTCTTC. It encodes CAGLAGGLYNEQFF. Looking up the rest from reference TRBV2 and TRBJ2-1 gives the full variable domain: EPEVTQTPSHQVTQMGQEVILRCVPISNHLYFYWYRQILGQKVEFLVSFYNNEISEKSEIFDDQFSVERPDGSNFTLKIRSTKLEDSAMYFCAGLAGGLYNEQFFGPGTRLTVL.

The V and J genes are TRBV6-2 or TRBV6-3 and TRBJ1-1; weak D call: TRBD1 (6 bases). V was trimmed by 2 bases and J by 2 bases, leaving 15 bases between them. From germline, CDR1 is MNHEY and CDR2 SVGEGT. There are 16 residues in the CDR3. CDR3 sequence: CASSYGQNRINTEAFF. CDR3 nucleotide sequence: TGTGCCAGCAGTTACGGACAGAATCGTATTAACACTGAAGCTTTCTTT.

The CDR3 DNA reads TGTGCCAGCAGCTACTCTGTTGCTAGGAGCTCCTACGAGCAGTACGTC. This translates into CASSYSVARSSYEQYV. The chain has TRBV28 and TRBJ2-7; the D is unclear. The ends were cut back, 6 bases at V and 0 bases at J, with 18 bases in the middle. The CDR3 sequence is 16 residues long. The germline V gene encodes CDR1 MDHEN and CDR2 SYDVKM.

The chain links TRBV28 to TRBJ2-3; D unresolved. From germline, CDR1 is MDHEN and CDR2 SYDVKM. The CDR3 length is 14 residues. The V gene lost 6 bases and the J gene lost 2 bases, with 12 bases spanning the gap. The CDR3 sequence is CASSSAATTDTQYF. The CDR3 DNA follows: TGTGCCAGCAGCTCCGCGGCAACCACAGATACGCAGTATTTT.